A single sample gave rise to the 20 T cell receptor delta chains below, sequenced in a study of γδ T cells in repeated Plasmodium falciparum infection. TCRdb processed the multiplex PCR reads again with the CATT caller. The data hold more than 45,000 delta-chain clones, with around 1.8% observed a single time. Bulk repertoires came from Vgamma9/Vdelta2+ or Vdelta2-negative gammadelta T cells flow-sorted from PBMC. The material sequenced was gamma-delta T cells from blood. Receptor source: a pool of human donors (malaria-infected and uninfected, not separated).

This clone showed up many times. The V call is TRDV1, the J call TRDJ1, with D maybe TRDD3 (5 bases). The CDR3 is 18 amino acids. Germline CDR1 TSWWSYY, CDR2 QGS. V shed 5 bases and J shed 0 bases, with 22 bases lying between them. The CDR3 protein is CALGINPGGVGYTDKLIF. In DNA, the CDR3 is TGTGCTCTTGGGATCAACCCCGGGGGGGTAGGGTACACCGATAAACTCATCTTT.

This clone occurred many times. A far larger clone lies a single base away; this is likely a read error. The sample carries other DNA sequences with the same CDR3. The rearrangement uses TRDV1 and TRDJ1, with 8 nucleotides matching TRDD3. The CDR3 spans 25 residues. The V gene end was trimmed by 0 bases and the J gene end by 0 bases; junction bases not matched to a gene: 30. Germline CDR1 is TSWWSYY and CDR2 is QGS. The CDR3 DNA sequence: TGTGCTCTTGGGGAACTAGGACCCCCCTTAGGGCCCCTCGACTGGGGGGAACTGTACACCGATAAACTCATCTTT. Protein product: CALGELGPPLGPLDWGELYTDKLIF.

About this clone: This likely stems from a read error, as it lies one base from a far larger clone. Other nucleotide sequences from this sample produce the same CDR3. This chain joins TRDV1 and TRDJ1; a possible D gene is TRDD3 (5 bases). This CDR3 has 23 residues. Germline-derived CDR1 and CDR2 are TSWWSYY and QGS. CDR3 bases: TGCGCTCTTGGGGAACTAGACAGTAGCTACGGATGGTGGGCGAAACCGGGCTTCGATAAACTCATCTTT. Its protein is CALGELDSSYGWWAKPGFDKLIF.

In the case of this clone: This DNA's translation and the protein TCRdb lists, from a much larger clone, do not match at residue 4, likely due to a read error; the protein shown is translated from the DNA. The V and J genes are TRDV2 and TRDJ1; 10 nucleotides match TRDD3. Because TCRdb records no J gene, it was assigned here through a match of the DNA to germline. After removal of 6 bases from V and 0 bases from J, the junction contained 48 bases not matched to a gene. The length of the CDR3 is 29 residues. CDR1 and CDR2 (germline): GEAIGNYY, EKD. In nucleotides, the CDR3 is TGTGCCTGTAACCCTATGCGGACCGACGCCCGTTCCTACGACGGGGGGGGGGATACGCGAAACCAGTACACCGATAAACTCATCTTT. It specifies CACNPMRTDARSYDGGGDTRNQYTDKLIF.

This clone was seen many times. The protein TCRdb lists belongs to a much larger clone and differs from this DNA's translation at residue 15, which points to a read error; the protein shown is made from the DNA. No J gene was assigned, while the V gene was called as TRDV1; the table's TRDD3 call for D was not verified on the DNA. The CDR3 consists of 17 residues. Germline V gives CDR1 TSWWSYY, CDR2 QGS. This CDR3 reads CALGETPSYGGWDKPIF. The CDR3 coding sequence is TGTGCTCTTGGGGAAACTCCTTCCTACGGGGGATGGGATAAACCCATCTTT.

This clone was recorded a few times. TCRdb pairs this DNA with a much larger clone's protein that differs at residue 4, likely a read error; the protein shown was translated from the DNA. This chain links TRDV2 with TRDJ3; 11 nucleotides align to TRDD3. The CDR3 is made up of 23 amino acids. Per germline, CDR1 GEAIGNYY and CDR2 EKD. In DNA form, the CDR3 reads TGTGCCTGTGGCACCGGGGACTGGGGGATATCGCGGACCAGCTCCCGGGACACCCGACAGATGTTTTTC. It encodes CACGTGDWGISRTSSRDTRQMFF.

In regard to this clone: A far more abundant clone sits one base away, making this likely a read error. The same CDR3 can be traced to other DNA sequences in this sample. The chain employs TRDV1 and TRDJ1; 10 bases match TRDD3. The germline CDR1 and CDR2 sequences are TSWWSYY and QGS. The CDR3 totals 19 residues. CDR3 nucleotides: TGCGCTCTTGGGGAAAAGGGATGGCGCTGGGGGATAGGAGCCGATAAACTCATCTTT. This codes for CALGEKGWRWGIGADKLIF.

The table lists this clone with many counts. This likely reflects a read error, since a far larger clone is one base away. The identical CDR3 is also encoded by other nucleotide sequences in the sample. The chain is built from TRDV2 and TRDJ1; 8 bases map to TRDD3. Trimming cost V 0 bases and J 5 bases; bases outside gene matches: 19. The CDR3 sequence is 19 residues long. Germline CDR1 GEAIGNYY, CDR2 EKD. The CDR3 nucleotides read TGTGCCTGTGACACCGCGGGTGTACTAGGGGATACAGTAAGAGATAAACTCATCTTT. Its protein product is CACDTAGVLGDTVRDKLIF.

This clone was observed a few times. TCRdb shows a much larger clone's protein in place of this DNA's translation, and the two differ at residue 17, likely through a read error; the protein shown is translated from the DNA. The chain joins TRDV1 to TRDJ3; 10 bases fit TRDD3. No J gene is reported in TCRdb; it was inferred here by comparing the DNA with germline. This CDR3 comprises 20 residues. Germline-derived CDR1 and CDR2 are TSWWSYY and QGS. CDR3: CALGGRVRTGGSWDTRRMFF. CDR3 bases: TGTGCTCTTGGGGGCAGGGTAAGAACTGGGGGATCCTGGGACACCCGACGGATGTTTTTC.

This clone has a handful of counts. A far bigger clonotype differs at one base, so this is likely a read error. Other DNA sequences within the sample encode an identical CDR3. The rearrangement links TRDV1 to TRDJ1; TRDD3 matches 8 bases. The J gene, absent from TCRdb, was called here by matching the DNA to germline. The CDR3 is 22 amino acids. Germline V lookup: CDR1 TSWWSYY, CDR2 QGS. V gave up 2 bases and J gave up 1 base; unmatched junction bases: 24. CDR3 loop: CALGEVVTSWGYWESVTDKLIF. The DNA for the CDR3 is TGTGCTCTTGGGGAAGTGGTGACGTCCTGGGGATACTGGGAAAGCGTCACCGATAAACTCATCTTT.

This clone was recorded many times. This likely reflects a read error, since a far larger clone is one base away. The same CDR3 arises from other DNA sequences in this sample as well. The chain is built from TRDV1 and TRDJ1; 11 nucleotides match TRDD3. The germline gives CDR1 TSWWSYY, CDR2 QGS. The CDR3 covers 21 residues. CDR3 DNA sequence: TGTGCTCTTGGGGAGGAAGGGGCCCTCCCAATACTGGGGGATAGATCGGATAAGCTCATCTTT. Protein sequence: CALGEEGALPILGDRSDKLIF.

This clone was observed at least ten times. A far larger clone differs by one base, so this is likely a read error. Other DNA variants within this sample encode the same CDR3. The chain joins TRDV1 to TRDJ1, with D maybe TRDD3 (5 bases). This CDR3 is 19 amino acids long. Per the germline V gene, CDR1 is TSWWSYY and CDR2 is QGS. The CDR3 protein is CALGEPPGVIPQYADKLIF. The CDR3 DNA is TGTGCTCTTGGGGAGCCGCCGGGGGTTATCCCCCAGTACGCCGATAAGCTCATCTTT.

This chain uses TRAV38-2/DV8 with TRDJ1, with 8 bases that match TRDD3. TCRdb carries no J gene annotation; the J gene was assigned here by matching the DNA with germline. The CDR3 runs to 26 residues. CDR1 is TSESDYY, CDR2 QEAYKQQN, per germline. The V gene end was trimmed by 0 bases and the J gene end by 0 bases; junction bases not matched to a gene: 34. DNA of the CDR3: TGTGCTTATAGGAGCGCGGAACTCTTCTGGTCTTCGTCAGAATCGACTGGGGGGTCGTACACCGATAAACTCATCTTT. It yields the protein CAYRSAELFWSSSESTGGSYTDKLIF.

This clone appeared many times. This DNA's translation and the protein TCRdb lists, from a much larger clone, do not match at residue 13, likely due to a read error; the protein shown is translated from the DNA. V usage is TRDV1 and J usage is TRDJ1; 9 positions match TRDD3. The V gene's germline CDR1 is TSWWSYY and CDR2 QGS. V dropped 3 bases and J dropped 0; count of bases not matched to a gene: 17. The CDR3 contains 20 residues. CDR3 sequence reads: CALGEARRLGDPLYTDKLIF. DNA of the CDR3: TGTGCTCTTGGGGAGGCTAGGAGGCTGGGGGATCCTTTGTACACCGATAAACTCATCTTT.

This clone was seen a few times. The protein TCRdb lists belongs to a much larger clone and differs from this DNA's translation at residue 18, which points to a read error; the protein shown is made from the DNA. J is TRDJ1 and V is TRDV1; 7 bases agree with TRDD3. TCRdb does not report a J gene; here it was assigned by matching the DNA to germline references. CDR1 TSWWSYY and CDR2 QGS come from the germline V gene. The CDR3 totals 26 residues. The ends lost 2 bases at V and 0 bases at J; junction bases unmatched: 36. As DNA, the CDR3 is TGTGCTCTTGGGGAAACAAAACGTAGAATGGTAGACTGGGGATCCGATCCCCCTGAGTACACCGATAAACTCATCTTT. This gives the protein CALGETKRRMVDWGSDPPEYTDKLIF.

This clone was seen a handful of times. TCRdb records a much larger clone's protein for this DNA, with a difference at residue 13 that likely arises from a read error; the protein given is the translation of the DNA. V usage is TRDV1 and J usage is TRDJ1; 8 positions match TRDD3. Looked up from germline, CDR1 is TSWWSYY and CDR2 is QGS. The ends lost 1 base at V and 6 bases at J; junction bases unmatched: 16. This CDR3 spans 18 amino acids. The CDR3 DNA sequence: TGTGCTCTTGGGGAACGATCCCTGCCGTACTGGGGGGCAAATAAACTCATCTTT. Translating it yields CALGERSLPYWGANKLIF.

Regarding this clone: The protein that TCRdb holds for this DNA derives from a much larger clone and differs from the translated DNA at residue 13, which likely indicates a read error; the protein shown here is translated from the DNA. V is TRDV1 and J is TRDJ1; 9 nucleotides agree with TRDD3. Assignment of the J gene here rests on matching the DNA to germline, because TCRdb gives none. The V and J ends lost 6 bases and 3 bases, in that order; junction bases with no gene match: 20. The CDR3 is made up of 19 amino acids. CDR1 TSWWSYY and CDR2 QGS come from the germline V gene. The CDR3 sequence is CALGRDRPRTGGHADKLIF. The CDR3 DNA follows: TGTGCTCTTGGACGGGATCGTCCACGTACTGGGGGACACGCCGATAAACTCATCTTT.

Concerning this clone itself: The protein given by TCRdb reflects a much larger clone and differs at residue 13 from this DNA's translation, likely from a read error; the protein shown is the DNA's translation. The rearrangement links TRDV1 to TRDJ1; TRDD3 aligns across 7 bases. Assignment of the J gene here rests on matching the DNA to germline, because TCRdb gives none. Germline CDR1 is TSWWSYY and CDR2 is QGS. This CDR3 comprises 23 residues. The V gene end was trimmed by 0 bases and the J gene end by 0 bases; junction bases not matched to a gene: 25. The CDR3 DNA reads TGTGCTCTTGGGGAACTAGATTTCTCTCCGTCTTGCAGACTGGGGTCATACACCGATAAACTCATCTTT. Translated, it gives CALGELDFSPSCRLGSYTDKLIF.

The sample holds many counts of this clone. V is TRDV1 and J is TRDJ1; TRDD3 matches 7 bases. This CDR3 spans 21 amino acids. V shed 3 bases, J shed 0 bases, and the junction held 22 bases outside the gene matches. The V gene's germline CDR1 is TSWWSYY and CDR2 QGS. This CDR3 reads CALGDFLPTGYRLVYTDKLIF. The CDR3 region has the DNA TGTGCTCTTGGGGATTTCCTCCCGACGGGATACCGGCTCGTTTACACCGATAAACTCATCTTT.

Notes on this clone: TCRdb's protein, taken from a much larger clone, differs from this DNA's translation at residue 20, likely owing to a read error; the protein displayed comes from the DNA. No J gene was assigned, while the V gene was called as TRDV3; TRDD3 reflects the table's D call only, with no check against the DNA. The CDR3 sequence is 21 residues long. The V gene's germline CDR1 is TVYSNPD and CDR2 GDNSRS (reference sequence). In DNA form, the CDR3 reads TGTGCCCAATTATCTATTCGTTCCTACCTACTGGGGGATAGTAAAGCCGATAAACTCACCTTT. The encoded protein is CAQLSIRSYLLGDSKADKLTF.